In its sample, the clone carrying this T cell receptor (beta chain) was seen many times. V lost 1 base, J lost 6 bases, and 9 bases stayed unmatched. Germline V CDR1 and CDR2: SGHRS, YFSETQ. This CDR3 has 15 residues. Together with a sample-barcoded 5' primer, a J-beta primer mix was included in a second PCR lasting about 6 to 11 cycles. TCRdb used MiXCR to reprocess the 5' RACE reads, holding one entry per CDR3 protein. The sample yields some 900,000 distinct CDR3 sequences, roughly 48% seen once. This record comes from a study of blood T cells in healthy people across ages. Sequenced material: blood. This receptor was identified in a man aged 25-45 years in good health. The chain joins TRBV5-1 to TRBJ1-2, with 7 bases that match TRBD1. The CDR3 protein is CASSLTGGTADGYTF. DNA for the CDR3: TGCGCCAGCAGCTTGACGGGAGGGACAGCCGATGGCTACACCTTC.